What follows are 27 T cell receptor beta chains derived from one specimen sequenced in a study of graft-versus-host responses after intestinal transplantation. Assay: immunoSEQ multiplex PCR; the TCRdb copy retains only in-frame clones and omits some. Of just over 15,000 clones in the sample, roughly 86% were seen once. Sequenced here: bone marrow, sampled approximately 130 days after intestinal transplantation. The receptors stem from a human patient who received an intestinal transplant, so some T cells may come from the graft donor.

The genes are TRBV11-2 and TRBJ2-1, with TRBD2 matching 15 bases. CDR3 size: 17 residues. V lost 8 bases and J lost 0; bases outside the gene matches: 5. Germline V gene sequence: CDR1 SGHAT, CDR2 FQNNGV. CDR3 nucleotide sequence: TGTGCCAGCGGGGGACTAGCGGGAGGTAGCTCCTACAATGAGCAGTTCTTC. Amino acid sequence: CASGGLAGGSSYNEQFF. Combining the CDR3 with reference TRBV11-2 and TRBJ2-1 gives the whole variable domain EAGVAQSPRYKIIEKRQSVAFWCNPISGHATLYWYQQILGQGPKLLIQFQNNGVVDDSQLPKDRFSAERLKGVDSTLKIQPAKLEDSAVYLCASGGLAGGSSYNEQFFGPGTRLTVL.

The genes are TRBV19 and TRBJ2-3; D tentatively reads TRBD1 or TRBD2 (6 bases each). CDR3 size: 15 residues. V lost 3 bases to trimming and J lost 4 bases, with 14 bases between them. Germline CDR1 is LNHDA and CDR2 is SQIVND (reference sequence). This chain's CDR3 is CASSMGQGGADTQYF. In DNA, the CDR3 is TGTGCCAGTAGTATGGGACAAGGAGGGGCAGATACGCAGTATTTT.

This sequence joins TRBV10-3 and TRBJ2-2, with 13 bases identical to TRBD2. Trimming at V came to 4 bases and at J to 1 base, leaving 3 bases not matched to a gene. CDR3 length equals 17 residues. Looked up from germline, CDR1 is ENHRY and CDR2 is SYGVKD. As DNA, the CDR3 is TGTGCCATCAGTGGGACTAGCGGGGGACGGAACACCGGGGAGCTGTTTTTT. This translates into CAISGTSGGRNTGELFF.

This chain links TRBV29-1 with TRBJ2-7, with 7 bases matching TRBD2. The J segment lost 0 bases and the V segment lost 5 bases, leaving 4 bases of the junction unmatched. Per germline, CDR1 SQVTM and CDR2 ANQGSEA. The CDR3 sequence is 13 residues long. The CDR3 here is CSVLGEGSYEQYF. CDR3 in DNA: TGCAGCGTTCTGGGGGAGGGCTCCTACGAGCAGTACTTC.

The chain uses TRBV10-3 and TRBJ1-1, with no clear D. The CDR3 length is 11 residues. The germline V gene encodes CDR1 ENHRY and CDR2 SYGVKD. V lost 6 bases to trimming and J lost 1 base, with 3 bases between them. CDR3 DNA sequence: TGTGCCATCAGGGGGAACACTGAAGCTTTCTTT. This translates into CAIRGNTEAFF.

V is TRBV13 and J is TRBJ1-1; 10 bases align to TRBD1. With V trimmed by 2 bases and J by 6 bases, 12 bases remained unmatched. The CDR3 spans 17 residues. CDR1 PRHDT and CDR2 FYEKMQ come from the germline V gene (reference sequence). The CDR3 DNA follows: TGTGCCAGCAGCTTAAGTACGGTGAGGGGGACAGGGGCTGAAGCTTTCTTT. Its translation is CASSLSTVRGTGAEAFF.

The chain recombines TRBV10-1 with TRBJ1-3; no reliable D call. Germline lookup yields CDR1 WNHNN and CDR2 SYGVQD (reference sequence). This CDR3 spans 16 amino acids. The germline V and J ends were trimmed by 0 bases and 0 bases, with 9 bases remaining between them. The CDR3, as DNA: TGCGCCAGCAGTGAGTCGTTAGGGCCCTCTGGAAACACCATATATTTT. Amino acid sequence: CASSESLGPSGNTIYF.

This clone was seen once. In nucleotides, the CDR3 is TGTGCCAGCAGCTTTACACCACGAGGCGGCTCTGGGGCCAACGTCCTGACTTTC. It translates to CASSFTPRGGSGANVLTF. This chain links TRBV5-5 with TRBJ2-6; no firm D call. The CDR3 has 18 amino acids. Germline CDR1 SGHKS, CDR2 YYEKEE (reference sequence). V dropped 2 bases and J dropped 0 bases, with 15 bases sitting between them.

This chain connects TRBV5-6 to TRBJ2-6; 11 nucleotides line up with TRBD2. The CDR3 has 18 amino acids. V lost 1 base, J lost 1 base, and 4 bases stayed unmatched. The germline V gene encodes CDR1 SGHDT and CDR2 YYEEEE. CDR3 nucleotides: TGTGCCAGCAGCTTGACACTAGCGGGAGCGTCTGGGGCCAACGTCCTGACTTTC. The encoded protein is CASSLTLAGASGANVLTF.

The chain carries TRBV19 and TRBJ2-7; no clear D gene. The germline V gene has CDR1 LNHDA and CDR2 SQIVND (reference sequence). CDR3 length: 14 amino acids. Trimming left V 5 bases short and J 0 bases short, with 11 bases between. The CDR3 loop is CASSPHTASYEQYF. DNA of the CDR3: TGTGCCAGTAGTCCTCACACAGCCTCCTACGAGCAGTACTTC.

The table lists this clone with a few counts. V and J are TRBV15 and TRBJ2-1; 10 bases fit TRBD2. V was clipped by 3 bases and J by 8 bases; unmatched bases: 10. This CDR3 has 16 amino acids. Germline CDR1 LNHNV, CDR2 YYDKDF (reference sequence). The CDR3 coding sequence is TGTGCCACCAGCAGTGATCCGGGACTAGCGTCGGATGAGCAGTTCTTC. It codes for CATSSDPGLASDEQFF.

The J gene is TRBJ2-1, the V gene TRBV9; 10 positions match TRBD2. The CDR3 runs 15 residues. Per germline, CDR1 SGDLS and CDR2 YYNGEE. The V and J ends lost 3 bases and 8 bases, in that order; junction bases with no gene match: 8. This CDR3 reads CASSGDGTSVDEQFF. The CDR3 DNA reads TGTGCCAGCAGCGGAGATGGGACTAGCGTCGATGAGCAGTTCTTC.

The genes are TRBV5-4 and TRBJ2-1, with unresolved D. The CDR3 loop spans 11 amino acids. CDR1 is SGHNT, CDR2 YYREEE, per germline (reference sequence). V dropped 9 bases and J dropped 2 bases, with 6 bases sitting between them. This CDR3 is CAIMTYNEQFF. The DNA of the CDR3 is TGTGCCATTATGACCTACAATGAGCAGTTCTTC.

This chain connects TRBV28 to TRBJ1-1; no reliable D call. This CDR3 has 13 residues. The V end was cut by 2 bases, the J end by 3 bases, with 7 bases between. CDR1 is MDHEN, CDR2 SYDVKM, per germline. CDR3 DNA sequence: TGTGCCAGCAGTTTAGAGGGAGACACTGAAGCTTTCTTT. Translated, it gives CASSLEGDTEAFF.

The chain combines TRBV19 with TRBJ2-3, with D perhaps given as TRBD1 or TRBD2 (5 bases each). Germline V gene data show CDR1 as LNHDA and CDR2 as SQIVND (reference sequence). This CDR3 spans 15 amino acids. V was pared by 6 bases and J by 4 bases, with 17 bases between. In DNA form, the CDR3 reads TGTGCCAGTAGCAACTTACTAGTACAGGCAGATACGCAGTATTTT. Protein product: CASSNLLVQADTQYF.

The chain links TRBV10-3 to TRBJ2-7; no clear D gene. The germline V and J ends were trimmed by 4 bases and 4 bases, with 5 bases remaining between them. Germline CDR1 reads ENHRY; CDR2 reads SYGVKD. CDR3 size: 11 residues. In DNA, the CDR3 is TGTGCCATCAGTGGGAGTTACGAGCAGTACTTC. It encodes CAISGSYEQYF.

This clone appeared once. DNA of the CDR3: TGTGCCAGCAGCGTACACGCGACCAATGAGCAGTTCTTC. As protein: CASSVHATNEQFF. This chain connects TRBV9 to TRBJ2-1, with D unclear. This CDR3 region has 13 residues. Trimming removed 1 base at V and 6 bases at J, with 8 bases between. The germline V gene has CDR1 SGDLS and CDR2 YYNGEE.

CDR3 DNA sequence: TGTGCCAGCAGACAGGGGCCTTATGGCTACACCTTC. Protein sequence: CASRQGPYGYTF. The gene calls are TRBV6-5 and TRBJ1-2; 7 bases fit TRBD1. V gave up 6 bases and J gave up 5 bases; unmatched junction bases: 3. Germline CDR1 and CDR2: MNHEY and SVGAGI. This CDR3 spans 12 amino acids.

The chain uses TRBV27 and TRBJ2-5; D might be TRBD1 (5 bases). The CDR3 has 15 amino acids. V was clipped by 5 bases and J by 13 bases, with 26 bases between them. CDR1 and CDR2 (germline): MNHEY, SMNVEV (reference sequence). Here the CDR3 reads CASSPLRQGEPCMYF. The CDR3 DNA is TGTGCCAGCAGTCCGCTCCGACAAGGGGAACCATGTATGTACTTC.

The chain joins TRBV5-6 to TRBJ2-3; TRBD2 matches 9 bases. V shed 0 bases, J shed 0 bases, and the junction held 2 bases outside the gene matches. This CDR3 spans 16 amino acids. CDR1 SGHDT and CDR2 YYEEEE come from the germline V gene. The DNA of the CDR3 is TGTGCCAGCAGCTTGGGACTAGCGGTTAGCACAGATACGCAGTATTTT. Its protein is CASSLGLAVSTDTQYF.

The rearrangement uses TRBV6-6 and TRBJ2-1; D not resolved. Trimming shortened V by 5 bases and J by 9 bases, and 11 bases separated the two germline ends. Germline V CDR1 and CDR2: MNHNY, SVGAGI (reference sequence). This CDR3 is built from 12 residues. The DNA of the CDR3 is TGTGCCAGCAGTCCCCGGGTCGGTGAGCAGTTCTTC. Amino acids: CASSPRVGEQFF.

The chain carries TRBV5-6 and TRBJ1-6, with D possibly being TRBD1 (6 bases). The CDR3 is 15 amino acids. With 6 bases removed from V and 9 bases from J, the gap between germline ends came to 19 bases. Germline CDR1 SGHDT, CDR2 YYEEEE. For the CDR3, the DNA is TGTGCCAGCATGGGGACAAGAGGTCAAGTTTCACCCCTCCACTTT. Translated, it gives CASMGTRGQVSPLHF. Filled out from reference TRBV5-6 and TRBJ1-6, the complete variable domain reads DAGVTQSPTHLIKTRGQQVTLRCSPKSGHDTVSWYQQALGQGPQFIFQYYEEEERQRGNFPDRFSGHQFPNYSSELNVNALLLGDSALYLCASMGTRGQVSPLHFGNGTRLTVT.

The gene calls are TRBV5-4 and TRBJ2-7, with 13 bases that match TRBD2. The CDR3 totals 15 residues. Unmatched junction bases numbered 1, after V lost 0 bases and J lost 4 bases. CDR1 is SGHNT and CDR2 is YYREEE in the germline V gene (reference sequence). CDR3 residues: CASSLGLAGGYEQYF. The CDR3 DNA follows: TGTGCCAGCAGCTTGGGACTAGCGGGAGGATACGAGCAGTACTTC.

This clone was observed once. The chain combines TRBV6-1 with TRBJ1-2; 9 bases align to TRBD1. From germline, CDR1 is MNHNS and CDR2 SASEGT. There are 15 residues in the CDR3. The trim removed 4 bases at V and 8 bases at J, leaving 11 bases unmatched. The CDR3 coding sequence is TGTGCCAGCAGTGGACTCCGGACAGGGGTATACGGCTACACCTTC. It is translated as CASSGLRTGVYGYTF.

The chain joins TRBV7-8 to TRBJ2-5; 16 bases align to TRBD2. The length of the CDR3 is 18 residues. Per germline, CDR1 SGHVS and CDR2 FQNEAQ. Germline trimming cut 0 bases from V and 5 bases from J; bases unmatched to any gene: 6. CDR3 sequence reads: CASSLAGGLAGGLETQYF. CDR3 nucleotides: TGTGCCAGCAGCTTAGCGGGGGGACTAGCGGGAGGGTTGGAGACCCAGTACTTC.

The rearrangement joins TRBV13 to TRBJ2-1; 12 bases fit TRBD2. The CDR3 spans 17 residues. With V trimmed by 1 base and J by 10 bases, 11 bases remained unmatched. CDR1 PRHDT and CDR2 FYEKMQ come from the germline V gene (reference sequence). The CDR3 DNA is TGTGCCAGCAGCTTAGCCGTTCGGACTAGCGGGACTGGGGAGCAGTTCTTC. Protein sequence: CASSLAVRTSGTGEQFF.

This CDR3 reads CATRTGLFSGNTIYF. In DNA form, the CDR3 reads TGTGCCACCAGGACGGGACTGTTCTCTGGAAACACCATATATTTT. The chain employs TRBV15 and TRBJ1-3; possible D gene TRBD1, 5 bases. Trimming shortened V by 6 bases and J by 0 bases, and 12 bases separated the two germline ends. This CDR3 is 15 amino acids long. The germline gives CDR1 LNHNV, CDR2 YYDKDF (reference sequence).